This T cell receptor beta chain was captured in a study of T cell repertoires in cytomegalovirus infection. For the study at large: Both a matching HLA type and CMV infection were indicated by public TCR beta signatures.

Germline V gene data show CDR1 as MNHGY and CDR2 as SAAAGT. This CDR3 spans 16 amino acids. The V gene lost 5 bases and the J gene lost 0 bases, with 11 bases spanning the gap. MiXCR was run by TCRdb on the reads, yielding one entry per CDR3 protein. The sample lists nearly 700,000 distinct CDR3 sequences; roughly 33% were seen once. Overall study findings and caveats: The study found HLA-C-restricted CMV-specific TCR beta clonotypes dominating the ex vivo response.

As to this clonotype: The antigen is unknown.

The sequences come from cultured PBMCs, collected from culture after CMV antigen stimulation. This sequence joins TRBV6-8 and TRBJ1-6; no firm D call. The TCR originated in a human donor in good health (CMV status not recorded). Some clones in this sample may be carry-over from other donors' samples. CDR3 nucleotide sequence: TGTGCCAGCAGTCGCGCCCAAGGCTCCTATAATTCACCCCTCCACTTT. Protein: CASSRAQGSYNSPLHF.